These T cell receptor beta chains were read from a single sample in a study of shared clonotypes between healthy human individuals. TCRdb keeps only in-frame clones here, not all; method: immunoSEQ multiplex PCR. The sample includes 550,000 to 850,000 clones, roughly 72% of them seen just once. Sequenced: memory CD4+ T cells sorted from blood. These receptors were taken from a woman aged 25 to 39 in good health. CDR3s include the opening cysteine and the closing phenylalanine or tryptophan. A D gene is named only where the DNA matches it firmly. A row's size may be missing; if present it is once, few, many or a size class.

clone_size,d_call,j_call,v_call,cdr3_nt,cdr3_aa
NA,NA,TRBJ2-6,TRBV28,TGTGCCAGCAGTTTAGGTGGGGCCAACGTCCTGACTTTC,CASSLGGANVLTF
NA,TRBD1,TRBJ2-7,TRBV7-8,TGTGCCAGCAGCTTAGAGGGACAGGGAATCTACGAGCAGTACTTC,CASSLEGQGIYEQYF
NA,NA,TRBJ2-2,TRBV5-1,TGCGCCAGCAGGAGGGAAGAGGGCCTCGGGGAGCTGTTTTTT,CASRREEGLGELFF
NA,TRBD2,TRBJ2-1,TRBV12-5,TGTGCTAGTGGAAAAGGGACTAGCGGGAGGGCCGTTGAGCAGTTCTTC,CASGKGTSGRAVEQFF
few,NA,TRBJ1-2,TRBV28,TGTGCCAGCAGTTCCCACGGGACCCAGGCTAACTATGGCTACACCTTC,CASSSHGTQANYGYTF
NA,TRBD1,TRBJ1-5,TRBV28,TGTGCCAGCAGTCACACCGGGACAGGGAACCAGCCCCAGCATTTT,CASSHTGTGNQPQHF
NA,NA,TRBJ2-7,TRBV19,TGTGCCAGTAGAACTACAGGGAGCGCCTACGAGCAGTACTTC,CASRTTGSAYEQYF
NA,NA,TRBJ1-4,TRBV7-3,TGTGCCAGCAGCCTGGACGTCCTAAACCCTTCCAATGAAAAACTGTTTTTT,CASSLDVLNPSNEKLFF
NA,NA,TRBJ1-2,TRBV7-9,TGTGCCAGCAGCCGAAGTGGCACCGGGGGCTATGGCTACACCTTC,CASSRSGTGGYGYTF
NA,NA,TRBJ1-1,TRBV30,TGTGCCTGGAAGTACTCCGGGACGTCCGTCCGTAAGGCTTTCTTT,CAWKYSGTSVRKAFF
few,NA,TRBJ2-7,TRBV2,TGTGCCAGCAGTACGGACAGTTACGAGCAGTACTTC,CASSTDSYEQYF
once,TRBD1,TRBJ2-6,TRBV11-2,TGTGCCAGCAGCTTTAATCCAGGGGGAGGGGCCAACGTCCTGACTTTC,CASSFNPGGGANVLTF
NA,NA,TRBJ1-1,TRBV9,TGTGCCAGCAGCTCCTTAGTGGGAGTAGCTTTCTTT,CASSSLVGVAFF
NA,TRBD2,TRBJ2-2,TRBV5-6,TGTGCCAGCAGCTTCCGACTAGCGGTCGGGACCGGGGAGCTGTTTTTT,CASSFRLAVGTGELFF
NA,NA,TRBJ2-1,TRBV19,TGTGCCAGTAGTCCCCCCCCCGGACGTACGGCAAACAATGAGCAGTTCTTC,CASSPPPGRTANNEQFF
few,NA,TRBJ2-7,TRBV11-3,TGTGCCAGCAGCCGAGGGGGGGATGAGATCGAGCAGTACTTC,CASSRGGDEIEQYF
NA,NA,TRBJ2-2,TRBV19,TGTGCCAGTAGTAACAGGCAGGGGTGGACCGGGGAGCTGTTTTTT,CASSNRQGWTGELFF
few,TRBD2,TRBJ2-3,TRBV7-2,TGTGCCAGCAGCTTAGTGGCTAGCGGGACTAGCACAGATACGCAGTATTTT,CASSLVASGTSTDTQYF
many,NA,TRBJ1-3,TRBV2,TGTGCCAGCAACGACCAGGGACGGCCCTATTCTGGAAACACCATATATTTT,CASNDQGRPYSGNTIYF
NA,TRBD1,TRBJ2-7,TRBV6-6,TGTGCCAGCAGTGCGACACAGGGGGCGACCCACGAGCAGTACTTC,CASSATQGATHEQYF
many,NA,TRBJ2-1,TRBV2,TGTGCCAGCAGTGATTTCAAAGCAGGGTCCAATGAGCAGTTCTTC,CASSDFKAGSNEQFF
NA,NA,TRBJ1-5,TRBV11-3,TGTGCCAGCAGCTATCCAGATCAGCCCCAGCATTTT,CASSYPDQPQHF
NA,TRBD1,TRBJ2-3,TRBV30,TGTGCCTGGAGGAGACAGGGGGCGCAAGATACGCAGTATTTT,CAWRRQGAQDTQYF
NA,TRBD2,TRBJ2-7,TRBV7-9,TGTGCCAGCAGTCCGTTAGCGGGAGGCTCCTACGAGCAGTACTTC,CASSPLAGGSYEQYF
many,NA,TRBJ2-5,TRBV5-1,TGCGCCAGCAGCTTGGACGGGGAAGAGACCCAGTACTTC,CASSLDGEETQYF
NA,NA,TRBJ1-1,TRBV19,TGTGCCACTATCGACAGGAACACTGAAGCTTTCTTT,CATIDRNTEAFF
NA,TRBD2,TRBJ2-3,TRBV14,TGTGCCAGCAGCCACCGGACTAGTTTGACAGATACGCAGTATTTT,CASSHRTSLTDTQYF
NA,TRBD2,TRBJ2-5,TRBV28,TGTGCCAGCAGTTCATCTAGCGGGGCCCTTTGGGAGACCCAGTACTTC,CASSSSSGALWETQYF
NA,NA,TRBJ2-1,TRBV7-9,TGTGCCAGCAGCCGGGACTCGGCCTACAATGAGCAGTTCTTC,CASSRDSAYNEQFF
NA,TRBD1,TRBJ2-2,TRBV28,TGTGCCAGCATTTCCGGGACAGCGAACACCGGGGAGCTGTTTTTT,CASISGTANTGELFF
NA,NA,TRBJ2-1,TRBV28,TGTGCCAGCAGGCGGGACAGATACAATGAGCAGTTCTTC,CASRRDRYNEQFF
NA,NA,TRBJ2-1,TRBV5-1,TGCGCCAGCAGCTTGGCTCAAACCTACAATGAGCAGTTCTTC,CASSLAQTYNEQFF
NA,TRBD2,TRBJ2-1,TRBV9,TGTGCCAGCAGCGTAACGACTAGCGGGAGTGATGAGCAGTTCTTC,CASSVTTSGSDEQFF
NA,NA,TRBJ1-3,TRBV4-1,TGCGCCAGCAGCCAACCAACGGGAAGATTATCTGGAAACACCATATATTTT,CASSQPTGRLSGNTIYF
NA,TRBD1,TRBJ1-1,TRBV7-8,TGTGCCAGCAGCCTAAGAGGACAGGGCAACACTGAAGCTTTCTTT,CASSLRGQGNTEAFF
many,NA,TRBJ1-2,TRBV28,TGTGCCAGCTGCCCTCGGGGACATTATGGCTACACCTTC,CASCPRGHYGYTF
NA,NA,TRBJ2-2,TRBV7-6,TGTGCCAGCAGCTTCTCGTGGACGGGGGAGCTGTTTTTT,CASSFSWTGELFF
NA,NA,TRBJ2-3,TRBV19,TGTGCCAGTAGTAAGCCAGGTTTAGATACGCAGTATTTT,CASSKPGLDTQYF
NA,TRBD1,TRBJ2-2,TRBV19,TGTGCCAGTAGTACGCATCGTAAAACAGGGGTGAACACCGGGGAGCTGTTTTTT,CASSTHRKTGVNTGELFF
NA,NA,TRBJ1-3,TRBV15,TGTGCCACCAGTTCCAGGGGATTGGGAGGAAACACCATATATTTT,CATSSRGLGGNTIYF
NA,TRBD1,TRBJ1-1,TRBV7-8,TGTGCCAGCAGCCCGGGACAGGGAAGAAAGAGCACTGAAGCTTTCTTT,CASSPGQGRKSTEAFF
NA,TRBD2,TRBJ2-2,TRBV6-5,TGTGCCAGCAGGGGGGGACTAGCGAGGACCGGGGAGCTGTTTTTT,CASRGGLARTGELFF
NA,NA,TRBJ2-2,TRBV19,TGTGCCGGGGCAGGACGCACCGGGGAGCTGTTTTTT,CAGAGRTGELFF
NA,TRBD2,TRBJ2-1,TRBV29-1,TGCAGCGTTACTGGGACTAGCGACAATGAGCAGTTCTTC,CSVTGTSDNEQFF
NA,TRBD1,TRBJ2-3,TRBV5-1,TGCGCCAGCGCAATAGCCGGGACAGGGGGCGCGGGGAGCACAGATACGCAGTATTTT,CASAIAGTGGAGSTDTQYF
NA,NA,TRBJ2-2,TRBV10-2,TGCGCCAGCAGTGAGCGGGGACCGTCGATCTTCCGGGAGCTGTTTTTT,CASSERGPSIFRELFF
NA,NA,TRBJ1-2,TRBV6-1,TGTGCCAGCAGTGAACCGCAGGCCAACTATGGCTACACCTTC,CASSEPQANYGYTF
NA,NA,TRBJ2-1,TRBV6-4,TGTGCCAGCAGTGACTCGGACAGCAATGAGCAGTTCTTC,CASSDSDSNEQFF
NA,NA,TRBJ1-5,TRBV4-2,TGTGCCAGCAGCCAAGAATGGGGCAGGGTCAATCAGCCCCAGCATTTT,CASSQEWGRVNQPQHF
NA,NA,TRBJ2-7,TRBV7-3,TGTGCCAGCAGCTTAGGGGGGAAGCGGGTCTCCTACGAGCAGTACTTC,CASSLGGKRVSYEQYF
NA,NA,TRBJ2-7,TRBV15,TGTGCCACCAGCAGTATACATCCGGGGACCTACGAGCAGTACTTC,CATSSIHPGTYEQYF